This T cell receptor (beta chain) was recovered during a study of shared clonotypes between healthy human individuals (dated by TCRdb to 2020 to 2022). As for the study more broadly: Three men and a couple of women, aged 18 to 49 years, made up the cohort. The study deeply sequenced blood TCR repertoires of five healthy adults to estimate repertoire size and the extent of clonotype sharing between individuals. Different laboratories and diverse techniques were used to prepare libraries and sequence TCR repertoires, to increase sequencing depth and limit assay-specific biases. Each donor's leukapheresis produced roughly between roughly 0.85 and 10 billion PBMCs. Per donor, three plates each were used for CD4 naive and CD4 memory, two for CD8 naive, and one for CD8 memory.

Using the deep immunoSEQ assay, TCR CDR3 regions were amplified from genomic DNA by multiplex PCR. Extracted genomic DNA from each cell subset was spread evenly across all wells of several immunoSEQ 96-well plates, with each plate serving as a replicate. For sorted subsets, each replicate PCR was loaded with about 0.2 ug genomic DNA, equivalent to some 31,000 T cell genomes. Purified libraries were quantified with a Qubit 3.0 fluorometer, sized on a Bioanalyzer 2100, and re-quantified with the KAPA Library Quantification kit. Every immunoSEQ 96-well plate was sequenced on a separate single-read 150-cycle Illumina NextSeq 550 flow cell. The study's own analysis went as follows. Because the immunoSEQ output held only junctional sequences and lacked quality scores, the filtering could not match the filtering applied to full-length reads. To assign V/J genes and CDR3, sequences were annotated using PyIR, a Python wrapper for IgBLAST v1.9, with IMGT germline references. Any read was removed if the V/J assignment was weak (E-value above 1e-6), the CDR3 was missing, or the read contained stop codons, out-of-frame junctions, or ambiguous translated residues. A V3J clonotype was defined by an identical inferred V gene, J gene, and CDR3 amino acid sequence. Percentage overlap between repertoires was calculated by dividing the number of shared unique clonotypes by the size of the smaller repertoire. Repertoire richness was assessed with RTK rarefaction, the Chao1 estimator, and Recon v2.1 estimates of unobserved clonotypes. Generation probabilities for all TCRbeta clonotypes obtained by the gDNA method from a few donors were computed using OLGA. Entries here come from immuneACCESS through TCRdb and include only in-frame sequences with V and J called. Some clones fail to appear in such tables; in the studies checked, an unresolved V gene covers under half of the shortfall, and the cause of the remainder is unknown. The D gene and trimming were derived from the DNA, and the V and J assignments and clone size from that table. The sample has 550,000 to 850,000 clones on record, 55% to 75% of them singletons. Together, the top ten hold more than 1.5% of the sample.

The investigation overall reported the following: The small number of donors limited the genetic and exposure-history diversity represented. Only blood was sampled, and tissue TCR repertoires likely differ from those in blood. When a handful of donors were compared, the shared fraction of clonotypes was about 5.5% for naive CD4, 3.5% to 4% for naive CD8, 2.3% for memory CD4, and 0.35% to 0.4% for memory CD8. Pairwise subsampling led to the expectation that sequencing depth would affect the degree of clonotype sharing among donors. Larger estimated clonotype richness was generally found for naive subsets than for memory subsets. Clonotypes shared by all four sorted-subset donors showed higher generation probabilities than non-shared clonotypes. Rarefaction of sorted-subset datasets indicated incomplete sequencing despite the large sequencing depth.

The donors were healthy, HIV-negative adults who had no recently reported acute infections or vaccinations. Only Caucasian adults living in Nashville, Tennessee, USA were represented among the donors. Magnetic negative selection was used to enrich CD4+ T cells, after which naive cells were positively selected on CD45RA and the negative fraction became the memory subset. After blood collection by leukapheresis, PBMCs were isolated using Ficoll-Histopaque density gradient centrifugation and then cryopreserved in the vapor phase of liquid nitrogen. Analytical flow cytometry was used to check the purity and quantity of every magnetically sorted T cell population. From each sorted fraction, genomic DNA was isolated and quantified by UV absorbance on a Nanodrop 2000c. From the germline V gene, CDR1 is SGHTA and CDR2 is FQGNSA. Trimming removed 3 bases from V and 2 bases from J, leaving 10 bases between the germline ends. CDR3 length: 14 amino acids, cysteine to phenylalanine. Only the CDR3 DNA stays, 42 bases, in frame from base 1.

Regarding this clone: It lacks a known antigen. It has no much larger one-base neighbor in the sample; base qualities were not kept.

Sequenced: memory CD4+ T cells sorted from blood. Explained via the paper, the cell subset or site label denotes: CD45RA-negative fraction. The receptor's source is a woman in her 30s in good health. The chain is assembled from TRBV7-2 and TRBJ2-5; D gene: possibly TRBD2, on 7 matching bases. The CDR3 sequence is CASSLGGHQETQYF. The sequenced DNA: TGTGCCAGCAGCTTGGGGGGGCATCAAGAGACCCAGTACTTC.